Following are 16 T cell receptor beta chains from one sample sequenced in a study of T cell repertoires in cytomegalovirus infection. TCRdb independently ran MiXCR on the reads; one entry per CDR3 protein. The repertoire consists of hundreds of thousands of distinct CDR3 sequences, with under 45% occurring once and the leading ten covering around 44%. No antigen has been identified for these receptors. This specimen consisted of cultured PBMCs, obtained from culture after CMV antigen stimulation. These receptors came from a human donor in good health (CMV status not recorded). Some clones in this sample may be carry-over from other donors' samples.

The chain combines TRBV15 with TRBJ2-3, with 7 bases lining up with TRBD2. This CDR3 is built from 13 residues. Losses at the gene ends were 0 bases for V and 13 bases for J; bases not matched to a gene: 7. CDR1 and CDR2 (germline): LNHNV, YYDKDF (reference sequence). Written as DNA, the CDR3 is TGTGCCACCAGCAGAGATCAAGGACTAGGAAAGTATTTT. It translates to CATSRDQGLGKYF.

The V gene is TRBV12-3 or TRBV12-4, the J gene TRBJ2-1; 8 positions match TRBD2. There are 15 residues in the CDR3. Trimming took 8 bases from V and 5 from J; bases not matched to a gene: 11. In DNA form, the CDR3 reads TGTGCCAGCCGTCCGTTCGGGAGGGGTGACAATGAGCAGTTCTTC. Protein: CASRPFGRGDNEQFF.

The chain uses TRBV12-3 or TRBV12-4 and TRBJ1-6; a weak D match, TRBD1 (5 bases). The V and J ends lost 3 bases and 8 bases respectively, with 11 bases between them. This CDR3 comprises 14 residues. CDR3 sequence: CASSFGRAYSPLHF. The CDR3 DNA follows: TGTGCCAGCAGTTTTGGCAGGGCTTATTCACCCCTCCACTTT.

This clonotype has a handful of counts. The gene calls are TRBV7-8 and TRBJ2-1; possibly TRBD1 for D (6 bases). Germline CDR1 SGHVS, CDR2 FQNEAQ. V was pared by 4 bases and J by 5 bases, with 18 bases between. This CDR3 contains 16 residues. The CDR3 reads CASSSLGGSQNNEQFF. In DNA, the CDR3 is TGTGCCAGCAGCTCCTTAGGGGGTTCACAAAACAATGAGCAGTTCTTC.

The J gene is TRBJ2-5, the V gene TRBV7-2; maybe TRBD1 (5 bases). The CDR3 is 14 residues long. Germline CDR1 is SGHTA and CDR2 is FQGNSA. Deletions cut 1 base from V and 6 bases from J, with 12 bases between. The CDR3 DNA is TGTGCCAGCAGCTTAGTGCGACAGTCGAAGACCCAGTACTTC. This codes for CASSLVRQSKTQYF.

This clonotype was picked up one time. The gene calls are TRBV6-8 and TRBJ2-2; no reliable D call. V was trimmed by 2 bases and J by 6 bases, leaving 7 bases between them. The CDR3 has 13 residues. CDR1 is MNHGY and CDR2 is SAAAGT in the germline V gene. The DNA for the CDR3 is TGTGCCAGCAGTTACGCTCTGCCCGGGGAGCTGTTTTTT. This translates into CASSYALPGELFF.

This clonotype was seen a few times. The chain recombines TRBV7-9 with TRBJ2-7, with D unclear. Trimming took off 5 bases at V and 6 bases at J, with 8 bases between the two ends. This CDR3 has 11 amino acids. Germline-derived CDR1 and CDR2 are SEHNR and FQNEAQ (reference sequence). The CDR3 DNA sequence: TGTGCCAGCAGCCGGATGGGCGAGCAGTACTTC. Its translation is CASSRMGEQYF.

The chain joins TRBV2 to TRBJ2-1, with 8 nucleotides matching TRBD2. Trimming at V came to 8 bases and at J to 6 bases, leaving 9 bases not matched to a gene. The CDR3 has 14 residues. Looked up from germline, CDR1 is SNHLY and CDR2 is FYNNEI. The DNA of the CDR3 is TGTGCCAGCCGGGGGACTAGGGCGGGCAATGAGCAGTTCTTC. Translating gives CASRGTRAGNEQFF.

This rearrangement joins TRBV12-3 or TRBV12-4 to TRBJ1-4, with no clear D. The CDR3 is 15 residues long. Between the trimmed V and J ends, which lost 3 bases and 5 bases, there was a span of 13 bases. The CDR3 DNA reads TGTGCCAGCAGTTTTAGGGCCAATAAAAATGAAAAACTGTTTTTT. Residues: CASSFRANKNEKLFF.

The CDR3 sequence is CSARDSRRFYEQYF. DNA of the CDR3: TGCAGTGCTAGAGATAGCAGGAGGTTCTACGAGCAGTACTTC. The chain has TRBV20-1 and TRBJ2-7; D may be TRBD2 (5 bases). The V and J ends lost 0 bases and 3 bases respectively, with 12 bases between them. The germline V gene encodes CDR1 DFQATT and CDR2 SNEGSKA (reference sequence). The CDR3 is made up of 14 amino acids.

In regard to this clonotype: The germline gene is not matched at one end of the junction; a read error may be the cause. The CDR3 protein is CASTSSGLANTEALF. CDR3 bases: TGTGCCAGCACCTCCAGCGGACTTGCGAACACTGAAGCTCTCTTT. The chain uses TRBV7-2 and TRBJ1-1; no definite D call. The CDR3 length is 15 residues. Per the germline V gene, CDR1 is SGHTA and CDR2 is FQGNSA.

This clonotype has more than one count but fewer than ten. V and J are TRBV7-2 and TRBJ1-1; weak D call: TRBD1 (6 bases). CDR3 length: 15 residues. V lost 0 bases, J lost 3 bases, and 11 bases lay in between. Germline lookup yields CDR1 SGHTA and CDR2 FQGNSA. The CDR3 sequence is CASSLAGRGYTEAFF. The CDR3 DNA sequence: TGTGCCAGCAGCTTAGCGGGAAGGGGGTACACTGAAGCTTTCTTT.

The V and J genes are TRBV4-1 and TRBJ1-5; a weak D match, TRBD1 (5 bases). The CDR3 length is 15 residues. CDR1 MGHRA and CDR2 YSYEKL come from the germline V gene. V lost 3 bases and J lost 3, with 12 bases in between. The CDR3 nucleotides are TGCGCCAGCAGCCAGGCCCGGGGGAACAATCAGCCCCAGCATTTT. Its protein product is CASSQARGNNQPQHF.

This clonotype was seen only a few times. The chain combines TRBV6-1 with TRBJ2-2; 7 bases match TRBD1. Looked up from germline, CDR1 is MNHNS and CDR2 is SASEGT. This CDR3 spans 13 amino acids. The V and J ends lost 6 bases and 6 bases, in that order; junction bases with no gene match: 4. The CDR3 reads CASSLTGAGELFF. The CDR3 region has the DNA TGTGCCAGCAGCCTCACAGGGGCCGGGGAGCTGTTTTTT.

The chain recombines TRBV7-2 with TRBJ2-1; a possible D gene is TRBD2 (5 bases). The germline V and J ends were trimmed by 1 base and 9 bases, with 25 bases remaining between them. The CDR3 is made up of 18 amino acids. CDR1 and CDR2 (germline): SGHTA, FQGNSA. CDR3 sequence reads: CASSLGPPDGLTRGEQFF. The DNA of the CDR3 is TGTGCCAGCAGCTTAGGGCCCCCTGATGGTTTAACACGGGGTGAGCAGTTCTTC. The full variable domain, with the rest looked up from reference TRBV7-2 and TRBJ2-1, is GAGVSQSPSNKVTEKGKDVELRCDPISGHTALYWYRQSLGQGLEFLIYFQGNSAPDKSGLPSDRFSAERTGGSVSTLTIQRTQQEDSAVYLCASSLGPPDGLTRGEQFFGPGTRLTVL.

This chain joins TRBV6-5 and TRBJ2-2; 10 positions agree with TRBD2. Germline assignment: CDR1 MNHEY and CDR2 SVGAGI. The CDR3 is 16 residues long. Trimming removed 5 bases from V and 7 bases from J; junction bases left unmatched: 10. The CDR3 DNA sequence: TGTGCCAGCAGTCCAGGGTTAGCGGGGGGCCACGGGGAGCTGTTTTTT. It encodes CASSPGLAGGHGELFF.